A single sample gave rise to the 25 T cell receptor beta chains below, sequenced in a study of OX40 agonist ivuxolimab in advanced cancers. Data came from immunoSEQ multiplex PCR; TCRdb stores just in-frame clones and leaves some out. The sample records roughly 82,000 clones, less than 85% being singletons. Source: CD4+ or CD8+ T cells sorted from blood, taken in a trial of the OX40 agonist ivuxolimab. The origin of the receptors is an adult with an advanced solid tumor such as melanoma, head and neck, liver or kidney cancer.

The chain combines TRBV2 with TRBJ2-1; unclear D gene. Germline V gene sequence: CDR1 SNHLY, CDR2 FYNNEI. Trimming removed 7 bases from V and 6 bases from J, with 13 bases in between. The CDR3 length is 13 residues. CDR3 region: CASTEGWGNEQFF. The CDR3 coding sequence is TGTGCCAGCACCGAAGGGTGGGGCAATGAGCAGTTCTTC.

The chain is built from TRBV6-5 and TRBJ2-6; D gene ambiguous. Germline V lookup: CDR1 MNHEY, CDR2 SVGAGI. CDR3 size: 16 residues. The V gene lost 0 bases and the J gene lost 0 bases, with 6 bases spanning the gap. The CDR3 region is CASSYSLNSGANVLTF. The CDR3 nucleotides read TGTGCCAGCAGTTACTCGCTGAACTCTGGGGCCAACGTCCTGACTTTC.

This clone was observed once. The chain is built from TRBV19 and TRBJ2-2; tentatively, D is TRBD1 (6 bases). V was cut by 5 bases and J by 3 bases, with 16 bases left in between. Germline loops: CDR1 LNHDA, CDR2 SQIVND (reference sequence). This CDR3 spans 16 amino acids. For the CDR3, the DNA is TGTGCCAGTAGTCGGGGCAGGGGATATGACACCGGGGAGCTGTTTTTT. Its protein is CASSRGRGYDTGELFF.

This sequence joins TRBV2 and TRBJ2-3; 7 bases are shared with TRBD1. The V segment lost 6 bases and the J segment 0 bases; nucleotides outside the gene matches: 3. Germline V lookup: CDR1 SNHLY, CDR2 FYNNEI. There are 14 residues in the CDR3. The chain's CDR3 is CASRRDSSTDTQYF. CDR3 DNA sequence: TGTGCCAGCAGGAGGGACAGTAGCACAGATACGCAGTATTTT.

This clone was picked up a small number of times. The V gene is TRBV29-1, the J gene TRBJ2-5, with 7 nucleotides matching TRBD1. V shed 7 bases and J 4 bases; nucleotides not matched to a gene: 15. This CDR3 contains 15 residues. Germline CDR1 and CDR2: SQVTM and ANQGSEA. Written as DNA, the CDR3 is TGCAGCGCAGCCCCAGGGGGTATTCGCGGAGAGACCCAGTACTTC. Translating gives CSAAPGGIRGETQYF.

CDR3 sequence reads: CASSIPGRTTSIYEQYF. The CDR3, as DNA: TGTGCCAGTAGTATCCCGGGACGGACCACTTCCATCTACGAGCAGTACTTC. The V and J genes are TRBV19 and TRBJ2-7, with D perhaps being TRBD1 or TRBD2 (5 bases each). CDR1 and CDR2 (germline): LNHDA, SQIVND (reference sequence). The CDR3 sequence is 17 residues long. Trimming took off 3 bases at V and 3 bases at J, with 21 bases between the two ends.

The chain links TRBV19 to TRBJ1-6, with D possibly TRBD1 on 5 matching bases. The CDR3 loop spans 12 amino acids. V was clipped by 4 bases and J by 14 bases, with 12 bases between them. Germline V lookup: CDR1 LNHDA, CDR2 SQIVND (reference sequence). The CDR3 coding sequence is TGTGCCAGTAGTAAAGGGGATTCGTCCCTCCACTTT. It yields the protein CASSKGDSSLHF.

The CDR3 spells CASSLVAVEGELFF. CDR3 in DNA: TGCGCCAGCAGCTTGGTAGCGGTTGAGGGGGAGCTGTTTTTT. This chain links TRBV5-1 with TRBJ2-2, with D possibly TRBD2 on 6 matching bases. Germline loops: CDR1 SGHRS, CDR2 YFSETQ. The CDR3 consists of 14 residues. Between the trimmed V and J ends, which lost 0 bases and 8 bases, there was a span of 11 bases. Together with reference TRBV5-1 and TRBJ2-2, the CDR3 gives the full variable domain: KAGVTQTPRYLIKTRGQQVTLSCSPISGHRSVSWYQQTPGQGLQFLFEYFSETQRNKGNFPGRFSGRQFSNSRSEMNVSTLELGDSALYLCASSLVAVEGELFFGEGSRLTVL.

The CDR3 DNA reads TGTGCCAGCAGCGAAGGACAGGGCCGAAGTGAGCAGTTCTTC. This codes for CASSEGQGRSEQFF. This chain uses TRBV7-9 with TRBJ2-1; TRBD1 agrees at 8 bases. The ends lost 5 bases at V and 9 bases at J; junction bases unmatched: 9. This CDR3 spans 14 amino acids. Germline V gives CDR1 SEHNR, CDR2 FQNEAQ (reference sequence). Full variable domain (outside the CDR3, taken from reference TRBV7-9 and TRBJ2-1): DTGVSQNPRHKITKRGQNVTFRCDPISEHNRLYWYRQTLGQGPEFLTYFQNEAQLEKSRLLSDRFSAERPKGSFSTLEIQRTEQGDSAMYLCASSEGQGRSEQFFGPGTRLTVL.

The genes are TRBV29-1 and TRBJ1-1; TRBD1 is a possible D gene (6 bases). Trimming removed 6 bases at V and 6 bases at J, with 14 bases between. Germline CDR1 and CDR2: SQVTM and ANQGSEA. The CDR3 has 12 residues. The CDR3 DNA sequence: TGCAGCGTCATGCAGGGGATCGCTGAAGCTTTCTTT. Translation: CSVMQGIAEAFF.

This clone appeared a single time. The rearrangement links TRBV9 to TRBJ1-2, with D maybe TRBD1 (5 bases). Trimming shortened V by 4 bases and J by 8 bases, and 18 bases separated the two germline ends. The CDR3 loop spans 14 amino acids. Germline loops: CDR1 SGDLS, CDR2 YYNGEE. CDR3 loop: CASSPRGVRGGYTF. The CDR3 nucleotides read TGTGCCAGCAGCCCCCGGGGCGTGCGGGGAGGCTACACCTTC.

The V call is TRBV18, the J call TRBJ2-5; 11 bases are a match to TRBD2. Germline V lookup: CDR1 KGHSH, CDR2 LQKENI. The junction had 6 bases not matched to a gene; V was cut back by 0 bases and J by 3 bases. CDR3 length: 17 residues. The chain's CDR3 is CASSPPIGSGGEETQYF. CDR3 DNA sequence: TGTGCCAGCTCACCACCGATCGGTAGCGGGGGGGAAGAGACCCAGTACTTC.

The chain carries TRBV6-5 and TRBJ2-1, with 9 nucleotides matching TRBD1. This CDR3 has 13 amino acids. The germline CDR1 and CDR2 sequences are MNHEY and SVGAGI. V gave up 8 bases and J gave up 5 bases; unmatched junction bases: 4. The CDR3 DNA is TGTGCCAGCCGGGACAGGGTCCACAATGAGCAGTTCTTC. Protein sequence: CASRDRVHNEQFF.

CDR3 protein: CASSLTGRNEKLFF. CDR3 nucleotides: TGCGCCAGCAGCCTCACAGGACGTAATGAAAAACTGTTTTTT. The rearrangement joins TRBV5-1 to TRBJ1-4; D perhaps matches TRBD1 (5 bases). The CDR3 totals 14 residues. Looked up from germline, CDR1 is SGHRS and CDR2 is YFSETQ. V was cut by 4 bases and J by 4 bases, with 11 bases left in between.

The rearrangement joins TRBV7-2 to TRBJ2-1; D is unresolved. The V and J ends lost 2 bases and 0 bases respectively, with 8 bases between them. Germline V lookup: CDR1 SGHTA, CDR2 FQGNSA. The CDR3 length is 15 residues. The CDR3 DNA sequence: TGTGCCAGCAGCTTAACGAGCGCCTCCTACAATGAGCAGTTCTTC. Amino acid sequence: CASSLTSASYNEQFF.

This chain joins TRBV23-1 and TRBJ2-6, with D unclear. TRBV23-1 is annotated as an ORF whose role is uncertain. Trimming took off 10 bases at V and 2 bases at J, with 6 bases between the two ends. The CDR3 is made up of 12 amino acids. The CDR3 bases are TGCGCCACCCCGCCTGGGGCCAACGTCCTGACTTTC. The encoded protein is CATPPGANVLTF.

This chain joins TRBV5-6 and TRBJ2-1; D is uncertain. CDR3 length: 12 residues. V lost 2 bases, J lost 8 bases, and 8 bases lay in between. From germline, CDR1 is SGHDT and CDR2 YYEEEE. The CDR3 sequence: CASSFSRYEQFF. The CDR3 DNA is TGTGCCAGCAGCTTTAGTAGGTATGAGCAGTTCTTC.

The J gene is TRBJ1-2, the V gene TRBV7-2; 7 bases line up with TRBD1. Germline CDR1 is SGHTA and CDR2 is FQGNSA. Losses at the gene ends were 5 bases for V and 8 bases for J; bases not matched to a gene: 11. The CDR3 runs to 14 residues. As DNA, the CDR3 is TGTGCCAGCAGCCTAGGGCAGGGGGGGAGGGGCTACACCTTC. Protein sequence: CASSLGQGGRGYTF.

This sequence joins TRBV19 and TRBJ1-1, with D unclear. The CDR3 sequence is 16 residues long. The germline V gene encodes CDR1 LNHDA and CDR2 SQIVND (reference sequence). V was shortened by 2 bases and J by 7 bases, with 20 bases between the two germline ends. The CDR3 coding sequence is TGTGCCAGTAGTATAAGTAGTCCCTTCGGAGCCAGTGAAGCTTTCTTT. This sequence encodes CASSISSPFGASEAFF.

This clone was counted between two and nine times. The chain couples TRBV6-6 to TRBJ1-3; 11 nucleotides agree with TRBD1. This CDR3 comprises 16 residues. Germline values: CDR1 MNHNY, CDR2 SVGAGI (reference sequence). V gave up 6 bases and J gave up 0 bases; unmatched junction bases: 4. CDR3 loop: CASRPGTGGSGNTIYF. The CDR3 coding sequence is TGTGCCAGCAGGCCCGGGACAGGGGGCTCTGGAAACACCATATATTTT.

The V gene is TRBV19, the J gene TRBJ2-7; D uncertain. Germline assignment: CDR1 LNHDA and CDR2 SQIVND (reference sequence). Trimming removed 0 bases at V and 3 bases at J, with 18 bases between. The CDR3 runs 17 residues. The CDR3 nucleotides read TGTGCCAGTAGTATAGAACCCCGCCAGTTTGGCTACTACGAGCAGTACTTC. Translating gives CASSIEPRQFGYYEQYF.

This chain joins TRBV28 and TRBJ1-4; D is undetermined. The CDR3 length is 13 residues. Trimming removed 4 bases from V and 7 bases from J, with 10 bases in between. Germline V gene sequence: CDR1 MDHEN, CDR2 SYDVKM. DNA for the CDR3: TGTGCCAGCAGTTCGATAATCGGTGAAAAACTGTTTTTT. This translates into CASSSIIGEKLFF.

The chain couples TRBV4-2 to TRBJ1-2; 11 bases match TRBD1. CDR1 is LGHNA, CDR2 YNFKEQ, per germline. V trimming: 4 bases; J trimming: 3 bases; junction bases outside the gene matches: 1. The CDR3 sequence is 14 residues long. CDR3 sequence: CASSPGQGDYGYTF. CDR3 sequence (DNA): TGTGCCAGCAGCCCGGGACAGGGGGACTATGGCTACACCTTC.

The chain is built from TRBV7-6 and TRBJ2-5; 8 bases agree with TRBD2. The CDR3 sequence is 15 residues long. CDR1 is SGHVS and CDR2 is FNYEAQ in the germline V gene. V shed 2 bases and J 0 bases; nucleotides not matched to a gene: 2. The DNA for the CDR3 is TGTGCCAGCAGCTTAAGCGGGGGTTACCAAGAGACCCAGTACTTC. Amino acids: CASSLSGGYQETQYF.

V usage is TRBV10-3 and J usage is TRBJ2-6; D remains ambiguous. The germline CDR1 and CDR2 sequences are ENHRY and SYGVKD. V lost 8 bases and J lost 4, with 9 bases in between. The CDR3 is made up of 13 amino acids. CDR3 protein: CAIALPGANVLTF. CDR3 DNA: TGTGCCATCGCCCTTCCCGGGGCCAACGTCCTGACTTTC.